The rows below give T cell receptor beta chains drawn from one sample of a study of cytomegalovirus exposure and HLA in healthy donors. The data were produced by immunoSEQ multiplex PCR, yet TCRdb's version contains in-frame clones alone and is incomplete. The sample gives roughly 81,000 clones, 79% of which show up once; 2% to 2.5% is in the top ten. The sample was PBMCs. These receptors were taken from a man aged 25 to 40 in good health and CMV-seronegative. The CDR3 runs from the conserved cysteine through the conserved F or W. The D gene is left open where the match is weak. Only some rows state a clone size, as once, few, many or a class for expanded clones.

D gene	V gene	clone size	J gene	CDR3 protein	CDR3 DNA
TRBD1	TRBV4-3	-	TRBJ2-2	CASSQTQGATGELFF	TGCGCCAGCAGCCAAACTCAGGGGGCCACCGGGGAGCTGTTTTTT
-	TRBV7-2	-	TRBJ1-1	CASSLTGEAFF	TGTGCCAGCAGCTTAACGGGGGAAGCTTTCTTT
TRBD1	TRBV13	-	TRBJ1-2	CASSSTGPYGYTF	TGTGCCAGCAGCTCGACAGGGCCCTACGGCTACACCTTC
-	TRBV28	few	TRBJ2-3	CASGVQGWGDTQYF	TGTGCCAGCGGGGTTCAGGGGTGGGGAGATACGCAGTATTTT
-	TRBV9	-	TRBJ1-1	CASSSLRNTEAFF	TGTGCCAGCAGCTCGCTAAGGAACACTGAAGCTTTCTTT
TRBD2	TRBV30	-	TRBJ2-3	CAWSSSGKTDTQYF	TGTGCCTGGAGTTCGAGCGGGAAAACAGATACGCAGTATTTT
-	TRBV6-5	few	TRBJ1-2	CASKGQGAGDGGYTF	TGTGCCAGCAAAGGGCAAGGGGCAGGGGATGGTGGCTACACCTTC
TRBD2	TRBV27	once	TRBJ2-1	CASRPRTSANNEQFF	TGTGCCAGCAGACCAAGGACTAGCGCTAACAATGAGCAGTTCTTC
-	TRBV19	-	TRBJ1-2	CASSMNFGGLNYGYTF	TGTGCCAGTAGTATGAATTTCGGAGGACTTAACTATGGCTACACCTTC
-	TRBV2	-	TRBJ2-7	CASSFGPPYEQYF	TGTGCCAGCAGTTTCGGTCCCCCCTACGAGCAGTACTTC
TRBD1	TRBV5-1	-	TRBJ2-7	CASSLRVLRDRRNEQYF	TGCGCCAGCAGCTTACGAGTACTCCGGGACAGAAGGAACGAGCAGTACTTC
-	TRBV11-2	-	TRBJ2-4	CASSSWRDGLAKNIQYF	TGTGCCAGCAGCTCTTGGCGGGACGGCCTAGCCAAAAACATTCAGTACTTC
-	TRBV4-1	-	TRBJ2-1	CASSQRSSGNEQFF	TGCGCCAGCAGCCAACGCTCCAGCGGCAATGAGCAGTTCTTC
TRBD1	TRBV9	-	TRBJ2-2	CASSPPWGQGRDTGELFF	TGTGCCAGCAGCCCACCTTGGGGACAGGGTCGGGACACCGGGGAGCTGTTTTTT
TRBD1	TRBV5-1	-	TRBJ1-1	CASSLGDRGSEAFF	TGCGCCAGCAGCTTGGGGGACAGGGGAAGTGAAGCTTTCTTT
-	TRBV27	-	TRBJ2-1	CASSTRDGRDNEQFF	TGTGCCAGCAGTACCCGTGACGGGCGGGACAATGAGCAGTTCTTC
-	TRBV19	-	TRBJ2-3	CASMRTELSTDTQYF	TGTGCCAGTATGAGGACAGAGCTAAGCACAGATACGCAGTATTTT
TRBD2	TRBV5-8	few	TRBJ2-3	CASSIHRGGDTQYF	TGTGCCAGCAGCATTCACCGGGGGGGAGATACGCAGTATTTT
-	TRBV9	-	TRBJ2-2	CASSVGWGLAGELFF	TGTGCCAGCAGCGTAGGTTGGGGCTTGGCCGGGGAGCTGTTTTTT
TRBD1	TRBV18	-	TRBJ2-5	CASSQEQGAIRGETQYF	TGTGCCAGCTCACAAGAACAGGGGGCGATTCGGGGAGAGACCCAGTACTTC
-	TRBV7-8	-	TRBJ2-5	CASSRGQETQYF	TGTGCCAGCAGCCGGGGCCAAGAGACCCAGTACTTC
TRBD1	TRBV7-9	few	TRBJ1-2	CASRTGGGYTF	TGTGCCAGCCGGACAGGGGGTGGCTACACCTTC
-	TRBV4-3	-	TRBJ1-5	CASSQDLRKPQHF	TGCGCCAGCAGCCAAGATTTGAGGAAGCCCCAGCATTTT
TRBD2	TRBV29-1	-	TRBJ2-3	CSVDYAGGRADTQYF	TGCAGCGTTGATTATGCGGGAGGGCGGGCAGATACGCAGTATTTT
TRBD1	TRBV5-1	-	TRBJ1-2	CASSSDRSFFDGYTF	TGCGCCAGCAGTTCGGACAGGTCGTTTTTCGATGGCTACACCTTC
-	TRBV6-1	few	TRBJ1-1	CASSVTGNTEAFF	TGTGCCAGCAGTGTCACAGGGAACACTGAAGCTTTCTTT
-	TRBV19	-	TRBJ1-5	CASKLQGSNQPQHF	TGTGCCAGTAAGTTGCAGGGGAGCAATCAGCCCCAGCATTTT
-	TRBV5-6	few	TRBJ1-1	CASSQPGVTEAFF	TGTGCCAGCAGCCAACCGGGGGTGACTGAAGCTTTCTTT
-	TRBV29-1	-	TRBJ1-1	CSVGRSGLGTEAFF	TGCAGCGTTGGTCGATCAGGGTTGGGCACTGAAGCTTTCTTT
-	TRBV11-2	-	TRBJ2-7	CASSFRDEQYF	TGTGCCAGCAGCTTTCGGGACGAGCAGTACTTC
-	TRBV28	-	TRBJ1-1	CASRSVTEAFF	TGTGCCAGCCGGAGCGTCACTGAAGCTTTCTTT
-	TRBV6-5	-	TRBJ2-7	CASSYRQGGPYEQYF	TGTGCCAGCAGTTATAGACAGGGAGGCCCTTACGAGCAGTACTTC
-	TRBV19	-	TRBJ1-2	CATDIAGGGYGYTF	TGTGCCACCGATATAGCCGGGGGAGGCTATGGCTACACCTTC
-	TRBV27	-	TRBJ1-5	CASRAYRNQPQHF	TGTGCCAGCAGAGCATATCGCAATCAGCCCCAGCATTTT
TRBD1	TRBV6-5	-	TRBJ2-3	CASSSGQGTSPTQYF	TGTGCCAGCAGCTCGGGACAGGGAACATCTCCTACGCAGTATTTT
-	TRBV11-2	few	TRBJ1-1	CASSADINTEAFF	TGTGCCAGCAGCGCGGACATAAACACTGAAGCTTTCTTT
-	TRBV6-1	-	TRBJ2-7	CASSDPWGGTYEQYF	TGTGCCAGCAGCGACCCTTGGGGCGGAACCTACGAGCAGTACTTC
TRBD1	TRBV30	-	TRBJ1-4	CAWKDRGRSEKLFF	TGTGCCTGGAAGGACAGGGGGAGGAGTGAAAAACTGTTTTTT
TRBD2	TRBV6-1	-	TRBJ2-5	CASSKAGGQETQYF	TGTGCCAGCAGCAAAGCGGGGGGGCAAGAGACCCAGTACTTC
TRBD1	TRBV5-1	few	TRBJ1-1	CASSLMGQGTEAFF	TGCGCCAGCAGCTTGATGGGACAGGGCACTGAAGCTTTCTTT
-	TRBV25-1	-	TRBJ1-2	CASSDRTGGYTF	TGTGCCAGCAGTGACCGGACGGGGGGCTACACCTTC
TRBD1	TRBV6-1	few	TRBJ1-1	CASSHRQGNTEAFF	TGTGCCAGCAGTCACCGACAGGGGAACACTGAAGCTTTCTTT
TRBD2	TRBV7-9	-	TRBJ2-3	CASSLGTSGTDTQYF	TGTGCCAGCAGCTTAGGGACTAGCGGCACAGATACGCAGTATTTT
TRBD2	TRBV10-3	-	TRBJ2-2	CAIRGGLEATGELFF	TGTGCCATCAGGGGGGGACTAGAGGCTACCGGGGAGCTGTTTTTT
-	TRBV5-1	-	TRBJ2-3	CASSLGGRTSTDTQYF	TGCGCCAGCAGCTTGGGGGGGAGGACAAGCACAGATACGCAGTATTTT
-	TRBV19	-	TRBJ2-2	CASRKGHNTGELFF	TGTGCCAGTAGAAAAGGACACAACACCGGGGAGCTGTTTTTT
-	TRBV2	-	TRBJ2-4	CASSQGGGGINIQYF	TGTGCCAGCAGCCAGGGAGGGGGGGGGATTAACATTCAGTACTTC
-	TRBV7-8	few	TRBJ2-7	CASSSRASYEQYF	TGTGCCAGCAGCTCCAGGGCCTCCTACGAGCAGTACTTC